A single sample is the source of the 7 T cell receptor beta chains below, sequenced in a study of T cells of healthy individuals. TCRdb ran MiXCR on the 5' RACE reads and lists one entry per CDR3 protein. The sample lists roughly 76,000 distinct CDR3 sequences, roughly 5% occurring once. These receptors were obtained from a female donor in good health.

The table lists this clonotype with a few counts. The chain combines TRBV11-1 with TRBJ1-4; no clear D. The V and J ends lost 1 base and 6 bases respectively, with 15 bases between them. Per germline, CDR1 SGHAT and CDR2 FQDESV (reference sequence). The CDR3 spans 16 residues. CDR3 residues: CASSLVEPGYDEKLFF. CDR3 nucleotides: TGTGCCAGCAGCTTAGTCGAGCCGGGATACGATGAAAAACTGTTTTTT.

This clonotype was detected ten times or more. This chain connects TRBV5-1 to TRBJ1-1; no firm D call. V lost 0 bases to trimming and J lost 3 bases, with 6 bases between them. CDR1 SGHRS and CDR2 YFSETQ come from the germline V gene. The CDR3 contains 13 residues. The CDR3 here is CASSLERYTEAFF. The CDR3 DNA reads TGCGCCAGCAGCTTGGAACGGTACACTGAAGCTTTCTTT.

This clonotype showed up just a few times. V usage is TRBV6-2 or TRBV6-3 and J usage is TRBJ1-1; TRBD1 is a possible D gene (5 bases). This CDR3 has 14 residues. Germline V CDR1 and CDR2: MNHEY, SVGEGT. V was cut by 2 bases and J by 7 bases, with 14 bases left in between. This CDR3 reads CASSYRIGALEAFF. The CDR3 DNA follows: TGTGCCAGCAGTTACAGGATCGGGGCCCTTGAAGCTTTCTTT.

The table lists this clonotype with a few counts. V usage is TRBV6-5 and J usage is TRBJ2-1, with 12 bases identical to TRBD2. The CDR3 length is 17 residues. Trimming took 5 bases from V and 10 from J; bases not matched to a gene: 15. Germline values: CDR1 MNHEY, CDR2 SVGAGI. The CDR3 DNA is TGTGCCAGCAGTCCTAGCGGGAGGGCCGGACTCCCTAAGGAGCAGTTCTTC. Protein sequence: CASSPSGRAGLPKEQFF.

There are many counts of this clonotype. The chain recombines TRBV7-9 with TRBJ2-5; no reliable D call. V gave up 3 bases and J gave up 5 bases, with 7 bases separating them. The CDR3 is 12 residues long. Germline V gives CDR1 SEHNR, CDR2 FQNEAQ (reference sequence). DNA of the CDR3: TGTGCCAGCAGCTTCAATTTTGAGACCCAGTACTTC. Its protein product is CASSFNFETQYF.

This clonotype was observed many times. The genes are TRBV7-3 and TRBJ2-6, with TRBD1 identical over 11 bases. There are 17 residues in the CDR3. Trimming cost V 5 bases and J 1 base; bases outside gene matches: 4. The germline V gene encodes CDR1 SGHTA and CDR2 FQGTGA. For the CDR3, the DNA is TGTGCCAGCAGCCGGACAGGGGGCTGGTCTGGGGCCAACGTCCTGACTTTC. Translated, it gives CASSRTGGWSGANVLTF.

This clonotype was counted between two and nine times. The V gene is TRBV6-2 or TRBV6-3, the J gene TRBJ2-1; D is unclear. The germline CDR1 and CDR2 sequences are MNHEY and SVGEGT. This CDR3 comprises 14 residues. V gave up 6 bases and J gave up 3 bases, with 12 bases separating them. The CDR3 here is CASSRVPNYNEQFF. CDR3 DNA sequence: TGTGCCAGCAGCCGGGTCCCGAACTACAATGAGCAGTTCTTC.